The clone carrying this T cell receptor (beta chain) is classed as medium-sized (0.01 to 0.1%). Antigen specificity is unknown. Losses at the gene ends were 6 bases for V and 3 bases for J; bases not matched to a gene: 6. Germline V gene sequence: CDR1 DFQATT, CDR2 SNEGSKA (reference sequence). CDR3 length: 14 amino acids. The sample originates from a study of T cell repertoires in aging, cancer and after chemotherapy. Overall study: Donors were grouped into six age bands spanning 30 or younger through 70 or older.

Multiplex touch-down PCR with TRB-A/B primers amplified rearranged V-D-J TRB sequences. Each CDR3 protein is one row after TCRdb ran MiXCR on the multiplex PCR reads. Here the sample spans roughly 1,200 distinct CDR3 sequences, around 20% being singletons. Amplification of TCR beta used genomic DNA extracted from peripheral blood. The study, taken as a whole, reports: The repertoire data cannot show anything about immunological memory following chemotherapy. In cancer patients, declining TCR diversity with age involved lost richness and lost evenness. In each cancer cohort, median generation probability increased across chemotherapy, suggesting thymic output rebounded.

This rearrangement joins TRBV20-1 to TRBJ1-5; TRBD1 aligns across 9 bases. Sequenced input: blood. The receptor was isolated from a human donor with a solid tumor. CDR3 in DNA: TGCAGTGCATACCGGACAGGGGTCAATCAGCCCCAGCATTTT. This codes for CSAYRTGVNQPQHF.